Listed here is a single T cell receptor (beta chain). No antigen is known for it. The data originate from a study of chemoradiotherapy in HPV16-positive cancers. Study details: Candidate HPV-specific clones and shared TCR motifs came from two HPV16-positive patients. Study findings and constraints: Better recurrence-free survival went with HPV-responsive T-cell expansion in HPV16-positive patients. HPV-specific T cells were functionally defined from only a couple of HPV16-positive patients.

The germline gives CDR1 LGHNT, CDR2 FRNRAP. This CDR3 region has 15 residues. The junction had 7 bases not matched to a gene; V was cut back by 0 bases and J by 6 bases. Method: immunoSEQ multiplex PCR; TCRdb's copy keeps in-frame clones and lacks some. This table holds over 10,000 clones, about 80% found once. The source of this sequence is a human donor with HPV-associated anogenital cancer. This sample was obtained from a patient who underwent chemoradiotherapy. The rearrangement joins TRBV12-5 to TRBJ1-1, with 7 bases aligning to TRBD1. CDR3: CASGLVLTGVAEAFF. The CDR3 bases are TGTGCTAGTGGTTTGGTACTCACAGGGGTGGCTGAAGCTTTCTTT.